This T cell receptor (beta chain) was found in a study of the immune and genomic landscape of osteosarcoma (dated by TCRdb to 2020 to 2021). Regarding the research as a whole: The overall cohort comprised some 50 pediatric and adult patients with high-grade osteosarcoma, with a median age at diagnosis of about 25 years (range about 5-85). The cohort was enriched for poor-risk disease, with about 73% showing unfavorable pathologic response to standard therapy and more than 65% deceased. In the overall cohort, 60% of patients were male, and localized disease at diagnosis was presented by around four fifths of patients. To define immunogenic potential, the study profiled osteosarcoma specimens using whole genome, RNA and T-cell receptor sequencing along with immunohistochemistry and reverse phase protein arrays. To characterize the osteosarcoma immunogenomic landscape, TCR sequencing results were integrated with transcriptome, protein array and immunostaining data. The goal of the study was to explain why immune checkpoint inhibitors have shown limited clinical activity in osteosarcoma. Each of three patients provided a couple of samples from the same tumor site.

Study-wide conclusions, independent of this receptor: Alongside the frozen tumor specimens, matched blood was collected from only two patients. Productive TCR clonality was found to be low overall, with an average of 0.09 and a maximum of 0.3, which suggested limited T-cell clonal expansion. Although TCR productive clonality was higher in the immune-hot C3 cluster than in the cold C1 cluster, TCR productive clonality was still low overall. The clonality benchmarks were taken from external normal skin and healthy peripheral blood data instead of from matched normal tissue. No statistical method determined sample size because osteosarcoma is rare and all possible samples were collected. A handful of cases had a single hyperexpanded clone dominating the repertoire, and all had fewer than 100 T-cell clonotypes.

A note on this clone: No antigen is known for it. Base quality data are lacking; no much larger clone is found one base away.

The CDR3 goes from the cysteine to the phenylalanine over 15 residues. Of the read, only the CDR3 DNA is kept; its 45 bases are in frame from base 1. The germline V gene encodes CDR1 KGHSH and CDR2 LQKENI. The junction shows trimming of 1 base on V and 1 base on J, plus 11 bases between the germline ends. Post-treatment primary, local recurrence and metastasis tumors from poor-prognosis patients were used as specimens. Frozen resected lung metastases of osteosarcoma were used as metastasis specimens. TCR beta chain CDR3 regions were immunosequenced using the ImmunoSEQ Assay (Adaptive Biotechnologies). Per the authors' processing: The ImmunoSEQ Analyzer platform was used to export TCRB rearrangements, read counts, read proportions and gene usage. T-cell clonality was calculated from productive rearrangements as 1 minus Pielou's evenness. In the clonal space homeostasis analysis, clonotypes were grouped as rare, small, medium, large or hyperexpanded (0.01 to 1 of the repertoire). TCR productive clonality was compared across immune clusters C1, C2 and C3 using the Wilcoxon rank sum test. Here the immuneACCESS table is served through TCRdb, limited to in-frame sequences with V and J called. Missing clones are a known gap in these copies; in checked studies unresolved V genes cover under half, and the rest lacks a known reason. V, J and clone size derive from that table, while D and trimming were established from the DNA sequence. Within this sample are roughly 390 clones, with nearly 75% of them counted one time only. The ten largest clones take up roughly 15% of the sample.

Material: metastatic tumor tissue from the lung. The cell subset or site label corresponds to: lung metastasis of osteosarcoma. This clonotype originated in a man between 18 and 29 years old with osteosarcoma. The age is the age at diagnosis. Recombination connected TRBV18 to TRBJ2-7; the D gene is perhaps TRBD2, on 5 matching bases. The nucleotide sequence reads TGTGCCAGCTCACCACGGGTAGAGGGTTCCTACGAGCAGTACTTC. Protein translation: CASSPRVEGSYEQYF.